Below, 6 T cell receptor beta chains from the same sample are listed, as sequenced in a study of blood T cell repertoires in COVID-19. Using immunoSEQ multiplex PCR, the repertoire was profiled, and TCRdb retains in-frame clones only, with some absent. The table includes some 54,000 clones, around 82% detected once. Sample: peripheral blood. These receptors were collected from a woman aged 80 or over with COVID-19, enrolled during active disease.

The chain carries TRBV6-2 or TRBV6-3 and TRBJ1-2, with 7 nucleotides matching TRBD1. This CDR3 is 13 amino acids long. The germline gives CDR1 MNHEY, CDR2 SVGEGT. V lost 6 bases and J lost 2; bases outside the gene matches: 3. The CDR3 nucleotides are TGTGCCAGCAGCCCGACAGGGAACTATGGCTACACCTTC. This translates into CASSPTGNYGYTF.

V and J are TRBV28 and TRBJ1-2, with D tentatively TRBD1 (6 bases). Germline values: CDR1 MDHEN, CDR2 SYDVKM. The CDR3 is made up of 14 amino acids. With 3 bases removed from V and 11 bases from J, the gap between germline ends came to 19 bases. This CDR3 is CASSLVQGPSAYTF. The CDR3 DNA reads as TGTGCCAGCAGTTTGGTACAGGGTCCCTCAGCGTACACCTTC.

The chain recombines TRBV5-8 with TRBJ2-3; 10 nucleotides align to TRBD2. This CDR3 is built from 17 residues. Germline V gene sequence: CDR1 SGHTS, CDR2 YDEGEE. V gave up 0 bases and J gave up 3 bases; unmatched junction bases: 7. CDR3 bases: TGTGCCAGCAGCTTGGCTCGGCTAGCGGGAGTAACAGATACGCAGTATTTT. Translation: CASSLARLAGVTDTQYF.

The chain uses TRBV7-2 and TRBJ2-1; 7 bases are shared with TRBD2. Germline CDR1 SGHTA, CDR2 FQGNSA. The CDR3 is 16 residues long. Trimming cost V 2 bases and J 5 bases; bases outside gene matches: 9. The DNA of the CDR3 is TGTGCCAGCAGCTTATTCACGGGAGGTATCCACAATGAGCAGTTCTTC. This gives the protein CASSLFTGGIHNEQFF. The full variable domain, in which reference TRBV7-2 and TRBJ2-1 provide the parts outside the CDR3, is GAGVSQSPSNKVTEKGKDVELRCDPISGHTALYWYRQSLGQGLEFLIYFQGNSAPDKSGLPSDRFSAERTGGSVSTLTIQRTQQEDSAVYLCASSLFTGGIHNEQFFGPGTRLTVL.

The chain couples TRBV19 to TRBJ1-3, with 9 bases identical to TRBD1. Germline V lookup: CDR1 LNHDA, CDR2 SQIVND (reference sequence). The CDR3 extends over 15 amino acids. V was pared by 6 bases and J by 2 bases, with 5 bases of the junction left unmatched. This CDR3 reads CASSRDRATGNTIYF. DNA for the CDR3: TGTGCCAGTAGCCGGGACAGGGCTACTGGAAACACCATATATTTT.

This sequence joins TRBV28 and TRBJ2-7, with D possibly being TRBD2 (6 bases). V lost 4 bases to trimming and J lost 3 bases, with 16 bases between them. This CDR3 region has 15 residues. CDR1 is MDHEN, CDR2 SYDVKM, per germline. The CDR3 DNA follows: TGTGCCAGCAGTTCAGGAGGGACGGGGGTCTACGAGCAGTACTTC. As protein: CASSSGGTGVYEQYF. Supplemented by reference TRBV28 and TRBJ2-7, the full variable domain reads DVKVTQSSRYLVKRTGEKVFLECVQDMDHENMFWYRQDPGLGLRLIYFSYDVKMKEKGDIPEGYSVSREKKERFSLILESASTNQTSMYLCASSSGGTGVYEQYFGPGTRLTVT.